One sample yielded the 10 T cell receptor beta chains listed below, sequenced in a study of blood T cell repertoires in COVID-19. Sequencing was performed with immunoSEQ multiplex PCR; in TCRdb, only in-frame clones are kept and a portion is missing. The sample contains 470,000 or so clones, nearly 90% of which appear only once. Specimen: PBMCs or T cells enriched from blood (not recorded which). All receptors come from a woman younger than 35 with acute COVID-19.

The CDR3 loop is CASSRLGLGGTDTQYF. In DNA, the CDR3 is TGCGCCAGCAGCCGGCTGGGTCTAGGAGGCACAGATACGCAGTATTTT. This chain connects TRBV4-1 to TRBJ2-3; D remains unclear. Germline lookup yields CDR1 MGHRA and CDR2 YSYEKL. The CDR3 sequence is 16 residues long. Trimming left V 4 bases short and J 1 base short, with 15 bases between.

The chain couples TRBV6-1 to TRBJ2-5; weak D call: TRBD1 (5 bases). Per the germline V gene, CDR1 is MNHNS and CDR2 is SASEGT. This CDR3 spans 13 amino acids. The V end was cut by 3 bases, the J end by 1 base, with 6 bases between. CDR3 loop: CASSDRAQETQYF. The CDR3, as DNA: TGTGCCAGCAGTGACAGGGCCCAAGAGACCCAGTACTTC.

The genes are TRBV2 and TRBJ2-5, with TRBD1 matching 7 bases. The CDR3 has 13 residues. V shed 6 bases and J 1 base; nucleotides not matched to a gene: 2. Germline V CDR1 and CDR2: SNHLY, FYNNEI. The CDR3 DNA reads as TGTGCCAGCAGGAGGGACAGCCAAGAGACCCAGTACTTC. Translated, it gives CASRRDSQETQYF. Based on the CDR3 plus reference TRBV2 and TRBJ2-5, the full variable domain is EPEVTQTPSHQVTQMGQEVILRCVPISNHLYFYWYRQILGQKVEFLVSFYNNEISEKSEIFDDQFSVERPDGSNFTLKIRSTKLEDSAMYFCASRRDSQETQYFGPGTRLLVL.

V usage is TRBV4-1 and J usage is TRBJ2-5; D may be TRBD2 (6 bases). Germline V gives CDR1 MGHRA, CDR2 YSYEKL. V lost 5 bases and J lost 4, with 17 bases in between. CDR3 length: 15 amino acids. In DNA form, the CDR3 reads TGCGCCAGCAGCAGAGGGACTCCCTCGGGAGAGACCCAGTACTTC. Encoded protein: CASSRGTPSGETQYF.

V and J are TRBV7-9 and TRBJ2-5, with D uncertain. V was pared by 5 bases and J by 1 base, with 5 bases between. Germline V gene data show CDR1 as SEHNR and CDR2 as FQNEAQ (reference sequence). The CDR3 is 12 amino acids. CDR3 DNA: TGTGCCAGCAGCCCACTCCAAGAGACCCAGTACTTC. Its translation: CASSPLQETQYF.

The chain couples TRBV7-8 to TRBJ2-5; TRBD2 matches at 11 bases. The ends lost 5 bases at V and 7 bases at J; junction bases unmatched: 6. The CDR3 totals 14 residues. Germline V lookup: CDR1 SGHVS, CDR2 FQNEAQ. The CDR3 DNA is TGTGCCAGCAGCGCTAGCGGGGGGCGGGTGACCCAGTACTTC. Residues: CASSASGGRVTQYF.

The rearrangement joins TRBV6-5 to TRBJ1-1; the D gene is possibly TRBD1 (6 bases). Germline V gene lookup returns CDR1 MNHEY and CDR2 SVGAGI. V lost 6 bases, J lost 4 bases, and 12 bases lay in between. This CDR3 contains 13 residues. The chain's CDR3 is CASRRGQTTEAFF. CDR3 nucleotide sequence: TGTGCCAGCAGACGAGGACAGACCACTGAAGCTTTCTTT.

This clone has just one count. The V gene is TRBV28, the J gene TRBJ1-3; no clear D. The length of the CDR3 is 12 residues. Trimming cost V 3 bases and J 4 bases, with 4 bases left between them. CDR1 and CDR2 from the germline V gene are MDHEN and SYDVKM. In nucleotides, the CDR3 is TGTGCCAGCAGTTTTTCGGGAAACACCATATATTTT. The encoded protein is CASSFSGNTIYF.

This sequence joins TRBV4-1 and TRBJ1-5; perhaps TRBD1 as D (6 bases). Germline loops: CDR1 MGHRA, CDR2 YSYEKL. V lost 1 base to trimming and J lost 7 bases, with 17 bases between them. The CDR3 has 16 residues. DNA of the CDR3: TGCGCCAGCAGCCAAGTTGCGGGGGCTAGTGGGCAGCCCCAGCATTTT. The encoded protein is CASSQVAGASGQPQHF.

V gene TRBV5-5 combines with J gene TRBJ2-7; a weak D match, TRBD1 (5 bases). Trimming pared 4 bases from V and 3 bases from J, leaving 11 bases between. The CDR3 is 13 residues long. Germline V gene data show CDR1 as SGHKS and CDR2 as YYEKEE (reference sequence). The CDR3 here is CASSPDSYYEQYF. The CDR3 DNA follows: TGTGCCAGCAGCCCAGACAGCTACTACGAGCAGTACTTC.